Below are 21 T cell receptor beta chains sequenced from a single sample in a study of CD8 T cells in Susac syndrome. An input of about 0.5 to 1 ug of RNA was subjected to reverse transcription using random hexamers. TCRdb fed the immunoSEQ multiplex PCR reads into MiXCR, producing one record per CDR3 protein. The sample consists of around 200,000 distinct CDR3 sequences, approximately 95% of them appearing once. Sequencing was done on a sample of CD4+ T cells from PBMCs. Receptors were obtained from a human donor with multiple sclerosis.

Note on this clonotype: At one of its ends the junction is not consistent with the germline gene, which may arise from a read error. The CDR3 loop is CSTSGAQETQYF. CDR3 nucleotide sequence: TGCAGTACTAGCGGAGCTCAAGAGACCCAGTACTTC. This sequence joins TRBV20-1 and TRBJ2-5; 8 nucleotides agree with TRBD2. CDR3 length: 12 amino acids. Germline CDR1 and CDR2: DFQATT and SNEGSKA (reference sequence).

The chain recombines TRBV7-6 with TRBJ2-1; TRBD2 agrees at 7 bases. CDR1 is SGHVS and CDR2 is FNYEAQ in the germline V gene. Losses at the gene ends were 2 bases for V and 5 bases for J; bases not matched to a gene: 9. The CDR3 length is 16 residues. The CDR3 DNA is TGTGCCAGCAGCTTAACCTACTCGCTAGCGGACAATGAGCAGTTCTTC. It translates to CASSLTYSLADNEQFF.

The V call is TRBV23-1, the J call TRBJ1-5; 9 positions match TRBD1. TRBV23-1 is an ORF; its function is uncertain. This CDR3 has 14 residues. After removal of 4 bases from V and 7 bases from J, the junction contained 5 bases not matched to a gene. The CDR3 region is CASSPRQGVQPQHF. The CDR3 DNA is TGCGCCAGCAGTCCAAGACAGGGGGTCCAGCCCCAGCATTTT.

The chain combines TRBV30 with TRBJ1-1; perhaps TRBD1 as D (6 bases). The germline V and J ends were trimmed by 6 bases and 3 bases, with 14 bases remaining between them. Germline V gene sequence: CDR1 GTSNPN, CDR2 SVGIG (reference sequence). The CDR3 is 13 amino acids. CDR3 sequence (DNA): TGTGCCTGCGACAGGAATCTGGACACTGAAGCTTTCTTT. Its protein product is CACDRNLDTEAFF.

The chain is built from TRBV20-1 and TRBJ2-1, with 9 bases identical to TRBD2. With V trimmed by 6 bases and J by 1 base, 10 bases remained unmatched. Germline CDR1 and CDR2: DFQATT and SNEGSKA (reference sequence). This CDR3 spans 16 amino acids. In DNA form, the CDR3 reads TGCAGTGCCCCAATTCAGAGCGGGGGGTCCTACAATGAGCAGTTCTTC. It encodes CSAPIQSGGSYNEQFF.

The rearrangement links TRBV18 to TRBJ1-1; D unclear. CDR3 size: 15 residues. Germline CDR1 is KGHSH and CDR2 is LQKENI. V lost 3 bases and J lost 0, with 11 bases in between. The CDR3 DNA reads TGTGCCAGCTCACCCGATTTGGGTATGAACACTGAAGCTTTCTTT. This codes for CASSPDLGMNTEAFF.

The chain is built from TRBV7-9 and TRBJ1-1; no firm D call. Per the germline V gene, CDR1 is SEHNR and CDR2 is FQNEAQ (reference sequence). V gave up 5 bases and J gave up 4 bases, with 5 bases separating them. The CDR3 consists of 11 residues. In nucleotides, the CDR3 is TGTGCCAGCAGCCCCCGCACTGAAGCTTTCTTT. Amino acids: CASSPRTEAFF.

In this sample, this clonotype turned up once. The chain is built from TRBV29-1 and TRBJ1-1; 10 bases match TRBD1. The CDR3 covers 16 residues. Losses at the gene ends were 1 base for V and 5 bases for J; bases not matched to a gene: 10. CDR1 SQVTM and CDR2 ANQGSEA come from the germline V gene. This CDR3 reads CSVEVLGGQGWTEAFF. The DNA of the CDR3 is TGCAGCGTTGAAGTGCTTGGGGGACAGGGGTGGACTGAAGCTTTCTTT.

The V call is TRBV30, the J call TRBJ1-5; tentatively, D is TRBD1 (5 bases). This CDR3 is 13 amino acids long. V was clipped by 2 bases and J by 7 bases, with 12 bases between them. Germline V gives CDR1 GTSNPN, CDR2 SVGIG (reference sequence). CDR3 sequence: CAWSTRGEQPQHF. The CDR3 DNA is TGTGCCTGGAGTACCCGAGGGGAACAGCCCCAGCATTTT.

The chain links TRBV5-1 to TRBJ2-3; tentatively, D is TRBD1 (6 bases). The CDR3 is 14 residues long. Germline CDR1 reads SGHRS; CDR2 reads YFSETQ. V gave up 4 bases and J gave up 6 bases, with 15 bases separating them. In nucleotides, the CDR3 is TGCGCCAGCAGCCCGGAGGACAGTACGGATACGCAGTATTTT. Its protein is CASSPEDSTDTQYF.

The sample holds a few counts of this clonotype. This rearrangement joins TRBV11-2 to TRBJ2-3; D possibly corresponds to TRBD1 (6 bases). The CDR3 totals 13 residues. V lost 7 bases to trimming and J lost 1 base, with 9 bases between them. Germline values: CDR1 SGHAT, CDR2 FQNNGV. The CDR3 is CASNRQGTDTQYF. CDR3 DNA: TGTGCCAGCAACCGACAGGGCACAGATACGCAGTATTTT.

The chain carries TRBV30 and TRBJ2-1; maybe TRBD2 (5 bases). The CDR3 is 13 amino acids. CDR1 is GTSNPN, CDR2 SVGIG, per germline (reference sequence). Trimming pared 5 bases from V and 5 bases from J, leaving 13 bases between. This CDR3 is CAWGRLGDNEQFF. The CDR3 nucleotides are TGTGCCTGGGGGCGACTCGGGGACAATGAGCAGTTCTTC.

The chain couples TRBV3-1 to TRBJ2-1; D not certain. CDR1 and CDR2 (germline): LGHDT, YNNKEL (reference sequence). V lost 0 bases, J lost 0 bases, and 6 bases lay in between. This CDR3 contains 15 residues. The DNA for the CDR3 is TGTGCCAGCAGCCAAGAACTTAGCTCCTACAATGAGCAGTTCTTC. It codes for CASSQELSSYNEQFF.

This clonotype showed up just once. The genes are TRBV30 and TRBJ2-1; D remains ambiguous. The CDR3 consists of 12 residues. The germline V gene has CDR1 GTSNPN and CDR2 SVGIG (reference sequence). Trimming cost V 0 bases and J 4 bases, with 4 bases left between them. The DNA for the CDR3 is TGTGCCTGGAGTGTCAAGTACAATGAGCAGTTCTTC. Translation: CAWSVKYNEQFF.

This rearrangement joins TRBV20-1 to TRBJ1-2, with TRBD1 identical over 8 bases. V lost 3 bases and J lost 1; bases outside the gene matches: 7. The CDR3 runs to 15 residues. Germline CDR1 reads DFQATT; CDR2 reads SNEGSKA (reference sequence). CDR3 loop: CSARPGTGLNYGYTF. CDR3 bases: TGCAGTGCTAGGCCCGGGACAGGCCTTAACTATGGCTACACCTTC.

This clonotype was detected only once. The chain joins TRBV11-3 to TRBJ1-1; D unresolved. The germline CDR1 and CDR2 sequences are SGHNT and YENEEA. Trimming stripped 8 bases from V and 10 bases from J, with 20 bases between. The CDR3 extends over 13 amino acids. CDR3 coding DNA: TGTGCCAGCGCCCCCGGGTTACGCGCTCGAGCTTTCTTT. Translated: CASAPGLRARAFF.

The V gene is TRBV29-1, the J gene TRBJ1-4, with D possibly matching TRBD1 (5 bases). Trimming took 1 base from V and 4 from J, leaving 7 bases between them. This CDR3 is 13 amino acids long. CDR1 is SQVTM and CDR2 is ANQGSEA in the germline V gene. CDR3 sequence (DNA): TGCAGCGTTGAAGGAGGGGTTAATGAAAAACTGTTTTTT. This gives the protein CSVEGGVNEKLFF.

This chain joins TRBV30 and TRBJ2-1, with 12 bases matching TRBD2. The ends lost 7 bases at V and 9 bases at J; junction bases unmatched: 7. CDR3 size: 13 residues. The germline V gene encodes CDR1 GTSNPN and CDR2 SVGIG (reference sequence). CDR3 protein: CASRTSGVIEQFF. The CDR3, as DNA: TGTGCCTCACGGACTAGCGGGGTAATTGAGCAGTTCTTC.

The chain uses TRBV19 and TRBJ1-5, with D uncertain. Germline CDR1 is LNHDA and CDR2 is SQIVND (reference sequence). Trimming removed 3 bases from V and 6 bases from J, with 15 bases in between. This CDR3 comprises 15 residues. The CDR3 DNA follows: TGTGCCAGTAGTATGCCTCGTGAGGGCTCTCAGCCCCAGCATTTT. Translation gives CASSMPREGSQPQHF.

J is TRBJ2-7 and V is TRBV9; D is unclear. The CDR3 is 14 residues long. V was pared by 0 bases and J by 1 base, with 8 bases between. Germline V CDR1 and CDR2: SGDLS, YYNGEE. CDR3 sequence reads: CASSVALDSYEQYF. The DNA for the CDR3 is TGTGCCAGCAGCGTAGCCCTCGATTCCTACGAGCAGTACTTC.

V and J are TRBV20-1 and TRBJ1-1; a weak D match, TRBD1 (6 bases). This CDR3 is built from 13 residues. Trimming took 5 bases from V and 0 from J, leaving 10 bases between them. The germline V gene encodes CDR1 DFQATT and CDR2 SNEGSKA (reference sequence). The DNA of the CDR3 is TGCAGTGCTTCAGGGGCCTTGAACACTGAAGCTTTCTTT. Its protein product is CSASGALNTEAFF.